In this sample, the clone carrying this T cell receptor (beta chain) turned up a few times. What it binds is not known. The data stem from a study of blood T cells in healthy people across ages. Findings and caveats of the study: When set beside aged donors, long-lived donors presented more naive CD4+ cells and higher diversity.

Sample-barcoded 5' priming and a J-beta primer mix drove a second PCR of about 6 to 12 cycles. Each cDNA molecule received a tag from a template-switch adaptor that had 12 random nucleotides. TCRdb reanalysed the 5' RACE reads using MiXCR and keeps one entry per CDR3 protein. The data contain some 1.5 million distinct CDR3 sequences, about 30% of them singletons. Ranging in age from about 6 to 100, the donors were healthy Caucasian individuals from Russia. CDR3 length equals 14 residues. After removal of 1 base from V and 6 bases from J, the junction contained 1 base not matched to a gene. Germline CDR1 KGHDR, CDR2 SFDVKD.

V is TRBV24-1 and J is TRBJ2-1; 8 nucleotides agree with TRBD2. Sequences were obtained from blood. The sequence was collected from a woman aged 25 to 39 in good health. The CDR3 DNA reads as TGTGCCACCAGTGATTTCGGGGGGGCCAATGAGCAGTTCTTC. Translating gives CATSDFGGANEQFF.